The following is a T cell receptor (beta chain) sequence with its context. This clonotype was counted ten times or more. The clone's antigen remains unknown. Base qualities are not provided; no much larger clone lies one nucleotide away. In the ophthalmopathy patients, disease was moderately to severely active, with a Clinical Activity Score of 3 or more, a NOSPECS grade of 4 or more, and a duration of less than 3 months. Exclusion was applied to patients with uncontrolled infections, other autoimmune diseases, pregnancy or lactation. Diagnoses were based on clinical symptoms, serum thyroxine and TRAb, thyroid ultrasound and orbital computed tomography. PBMCs were separated from under 12 ml of fresh peripheral blood using Ficoll-Paque density gradient centrifugation. Total RNA was extracted using Trizol reagent, and RNA quality was assessed on an Agilent 2100 Bioanalyzer. The germline V gene sets CDR1 to SQVTM and CDR2 to ANQGSEA. V loses 1 base at its end and J loses 4 bases; junction bases beyond the gene matches: 7. The CDR3 goes from the cysteine to the phenylalanine over 15 residues. Kept here is only the CDR3 DNA, which spans 45 bases and is read in frame from base 1.

The TCR beta CDR3 regions were amplified from RNA transcripts. The first round of RT-PCR for the TCR CDR3 was performed with the HTBI primer set and the Qiagen OneStep RT-PCR kit. Libraries were constructed in a second round of multiplex PCR, after which size selection and purification were carried out. Paired-end sequencing of the libraries was performed with 100 bp reads on an Illumina HiSeq2000. Concerning the study's data processing: SOAPnuke was used to process the raw data, with reads discarded if the reads contained adapters or uncalled bases, had a mean Phred below 15, or lacked an exact constant-primer or identifier match. COPE v1.2.5 was used to merge high-quality paired reads, and clonotypes were defined as unique nucleotide sequences. MiTCR v1.1 was used to align clonotypes to the IMGT TRBV, TRBD and TRBJ reference segments. The analysis was restricted to V-J combinations with a frequency above 0.0001, which together covered roughly 99% of the repertoires. A TCS score was defined as the ratio of F50 (clonal expansion) to E x V (chaos), with BLOSUM62-based TCRdist applied between CDR3 peptides within each V-J. Welch's t-statistics and random forest reduced just over 500 V-J features to around 14, which were used in a naive Bayes classifier (R e1071). TCRdb reanalyzed the raw reads on its own, using fastp at Q25 for trimming and MiXCR for clone calling, and kept in-frame beta chains. Each CDR3 protein gets just one entry, which takes the most common genes and DNA from the rows behind it. TCRdb, not the original authors, processed these V and J calls. The sample profile shows about 410,000 distinct CDR3 sequences; approximately 15% of them were found once. The ten most abundant clones make up 15% to 20% of the sample.

The entry originates in a study of T cells in Graves' hyperthyroidism and ophthalmopathy (dated by TCRdb to about 2019). Concerning the study at large: Peripheral blood samples were taken at initial diagnosis, before any treatment was given. Following sampling, methimazole starting at 30 mg daily was given to hyperthyroidism patients, and high-dose intravenous methylprednisolone was given to ophthalmopathy patients. The roughly 100 discovery patients were divided at random into training and test sets in a 7:3 ratio. Thyroid tissue and blood T-cell repertoires from six Graves' hyperthyroidism patients were also compared in the study. TCR V-J signatures able to tell the groups apart were searched for in a discovery cohort of approximately 95 patients, of whom 40 to 45 had Graves' ophthalmopathy and around 58 had stable Graves' hyperthyroidism. The paper describes TCR Vbeta CDR3 sequencing of 120 to 150 peripheral blood samples, made up of about 41 ophthalmopathy patients, around 78 hyperthyroidism patients and 17 progressor patients. Prospective prediction of ophthalmopathy was tested in an independent validation cohort consisting of about 20 hyperthyroidism patients and approximately 16 patients who later progressed to ophthalmopathy. General findings and caveats noted by the study authors: A model built on a 13 V-J signature distinguished ophthalmopathy from stable hyperthyroidism, reaching over 85% sensitivity and 81.08% specificity in cross-validation and 80%/75% in testing. Blood samples also contained most of the expanded thyroid clonotypes (frequency above 0.001), which suggests that blood repertoires may reflect thyroid immune responses. Sample size was not statistically predetermined, and investigators were not blinded to group allocation. During validation, the model predicted progression to ophthalmopathy a median of about 5.9 months ahead of onset, with just under 71% sensitivity and about 72% specificity.

Material: blood. The clonotype originates from a woman aged 25 to 39 with Graves' ophthalmopathy. The rearrangement joined TRBV29-1 to TRBJ2-1, with TRBD2 matching 7 junction bases. Here the CDR3 is given as CSVEVLRGGYNEQFF. In nucleotide form, the sequence is TGCAGCGTTGAAGTTCTGCGGGGAGGGTACAATGAGCAGTTCTTC.